This TCR beta chain stems from a study of blood T cell repertoires in COVID-19. In the study overall: From the United States, Italy and Spain came samples of acute and convalescent COVID-19. PBMCs, B-cell-depleted T cells, or T cells provided the cDNA or gDNA that made up the material.

Germline CDR1 reads LGHNA; CDR2 reads YSLEER. The CDR3 spans 14 residues. Trimming shortened V by 1 base and J by 3 bases, and 9 bases separated the two germline ends. Study processing details: Estimation of nucleated cell counts relied on the amplification of reference gene primers. Generated by immunoSEQ multiplex PCR, the TCRdb table keeps only in-frame clones and is missing some. The DNA was the basis for D and trimming; V, J and clone size are from that table. Seen here are 70,000 or so clones, just over 90% observed once, and the top ten hold under 6.5%. Material: peripheral blood. This chain links TRBV4-3 with TRBJ2-5; a possible D gene is TRBD2 (6 bases). This receptor was taken from a woman between 18 and 29 years old with acute or convalescent COVID-19. As DNA, the CDR3 is TGCGCCAGCAGCCAAGTTACGGGGGAAGAGACCCAGTACTTC. Encoded protein: CASSQVTGEETQYF.